The rows below give T cell receptor beta chains drawn from one sample of a study of blood T cells in healthy people across ages. One entry per CDR3 protein results from TCRdb running MiXCR on the 5' RACE reads. The sample shows 1,500,000 or so distinct CDR3 sequences, roughly 64% of them seen only once. Sequencing was done on a sample of blood. Receptor source: a man aged 18 to 29 in good health. Each CDR3 is given with its conserved first and last residue. A D gene is named only where the DNA matches it firmly. Where a row states a size, it is once, few, many or the class of an expanded clone; other rows omit it.

TRBV4-2,few,TRBJ2-3,16,TRBD2,TGTGCCAGCAGCCAAGTAACTAGCGGTAGCACAGATACGCAGTATTTT,CASSQVTSGSTDTQYF
TRBV5-1,few,TRBJ2-1,15,-,TGCGCCAGCAGCTTGGAATTATCCAGGGGCAATGAGCAGTTCTTC,CASSLELSRGNEQFF
TRBV9,-,TRBJ2-3,17,TRBD2,TGTGCCAGCAGCCCCCACGGCAGCGGGGGGTATTCGGATACGCAGTATTTT,CASSPHGSGGYSDTQYF
TRBV11-2,-,TRBJ2-7,14,TRBD1,TGTGCCAGCAGGAAACCGGGACAGACCTACGAGCAGTACTTC,CASRKPGQTYEQYF
TRBV5-1,-,TRBJ2-1,16,TRBD1,TGCGCCAGCAGCCCGGGGACAGGGGGCCAATACAATGAGCAGTTCTTC,CASSPGTGGQYNEQFF
TRBV29-1,-,TRBJ2-1,16,TRBD2,TGCAGCGTTGGGGAGACTAGCGGGAGGAAGTACAATGAGCAGTTCTTC,CSVGETSGRKYNEQFF
TRBV12-3/TRBV12-4,few,TRBJ2-5,15,-,TGTGCCAGCAGTTTAGGAACCGGGGGCAAGGAGACCCAGTACTTC,CASSLGTGGKETQYF
TRBV21-1,few,TRBJ2-7,14,-,TGTGCCACCCCATCGACAGGGAGCGCCTACGAGCAGTACTTC,CATPSTGSAYEQYF
TRBV20-1,once,TRBJ2-5,15,-,TGCAGTGCTAGAGATCTGGGCGGGATCCAAGAGACCCAGTACTTC,CSARDLGGIQETQYF
TRBV7-9,-,TRBJ2-5,16,TRBD1,TGTGCCAGCAGCTTAGGAGAGACAGGGAATCAAGAGACCCAGTACTTC,CASSLGETGNQETQYF
TRBV6-5,few,TRBJ2-1,12,-,TGTGCCAGCAGCTCGGGGGTCCATGAGCAGTTCTTC,CASSSGVHEQFF
TRBV3-1,-,TRBJ2-1,15,TRBD2,TGTGCCAGCAGCGAGCGGGGGACTTCCTACAATGAGCAGTTCTTC,CASSERGTSYNEQFF
TRBV3-1,-,TRBJ2-5,13,-,TGTGCCAGCAGCCATAAGACGGGTTTATGGCAGTACTTC,CASSHKTGLWQYF
TRBV4-1,-,TRBJ2-2,17,TRBD2,TGCGCCAGCAGCCAAGGCTCTGGCGGGAGCGACACCGGGGAGCTGTTTTTT,CASSQGSGGSDTGELFF
TRBV4-1,-,TRBJ2-1,16,TRBD2,TGCGCCAGCAGCCACCGAGGACTAGCGGGAGGGTCTGAGCAGTTCTTC,CASSHRGLAGGSEQFF
TRBV24-1,few,TRBJ2-3,16,TRBD2,TGTGCCACCATGGGGGTTAGTAGCGGGGGCACAGATACGCAGTATTTT,CATMGVSSGGTDTQYF
TRBV4-1,-,TRBJ2-3,16,TRBD2,TGCGCCAGCAGCCAAGATGGGGCGGGGGGGCGGAATACGCAGTATTTT,CASSQDGAGGRNTQYF
TRBV4-1,-,TRBJ2-7,15,-,TGCGCCAGCAGCCATGATCCCCTCGGGGACTACGAGCAGTACTTC,CASSHDPLGDYEQYF
TRBV4-3,-,TRBJ2-1,18,-,TGCGCCAGCAGCCAAGATGGTGCAGGGGGGGGGACATACAATGAGCAGTTCTTC,CASSQDGAGGGTYNEQFF
TRBV4-2,-,TRBJ2-7,14,-,TGTGCCAGCAGCCCCGAACGAGACGACGACGAGCAGTACTTC,CASSPERDDDEQYF
TRBV29-1,once,TRBJ2-1,14,TRBD2,TGCAGCGTTGAAGAACTGGCGGGGGGCGATGAGCAGTTCTTC,CSVEELAGGDEQFF
TRBV15,-,TRBJ2-7,13,-,TGTGCCACCAGCAGAGGGACGTACAATGAGCAGTACTTC,CATSRGTYNEQYF
TRBV9,-,TRBJ2-1,14,-,TGTGCCAGCAGCGTGACCGTGTCCTACAATGAGCAGTTCTTC,CASSVTVSYNEQFF
TRBV20-1,-,TRBJ2-6,18,-,TGCAGTGCTGGACCACGGGACATATCCCTCCATGGGGCCAACGTCCTGACTTTC,CSAGPRDISLHGANVLTF
TRBV20-1,few,TRBJ2-7,12,TRBD2,TGCAGTGCTAGCGGGAGGGCCTACGAGCAGTACTTC,CSASGRAYEQYF
TRBV5-8,once,TRBJ2-5,14,-,TGTGCCAGCAGCTTGGGGGGTGAAAAAGGGACCCAGTACTTC,CASSLGGEKGTQYF
TRBV13,few,TRBJ2-2,16,TRBD2,TGTGCCAGCAGCTTAGTAGCGGGAGCAAACACCGGGGAGCTGTTTTTT,CASSLVAGANTGELFF
TRBV20-1,-,TRBJ2-3,14,TRBD2,TGCAGTGCAAAGACGGGGAGGGACACAGATACGCAGTATTTT,CSAKTGRDTDTQYF
TRBV7-2,few,TRBJ1-5,15,-,TGTGCCAGCAGCTTAAGCGCAGGGGGCAATCAGCCCCAGCATTTT,CASSLSAGGNQPQHF
TRBV4-3,few,TRBJ2-2,16,-,TGCGCCAGCAGCCAAGGGGACGGTTTCCTGACCGGGGAGCTGTTTTTT,CASSQGDGFLTGELFF
TRBV7-9,-,TRBJ2-1,14,-,TGTGCCAGCAGCTTAGCATATGGGGCTAATGAGCAGTTCTTC,CASSLAYGANEQFF
TRBV20-1,-,TRBJ2-7,17,-,TGCAGTGCTGGTGGGCCAGGGAATCCGACCTCCTACAATGAGCAGTACTTC,CSAGGPGNPTSYNEQYF
TRBV13,once,TRBJ2-7,15,-,TGTGCCAGCAGCATCCAGGATTTGGGGGCCTACGAGCAGTACTTC,CASSIQDLGAYEQYF